The present T cell receptor (beta chain) was sequenced within a study of blood T cells in healthy people across ages. It was with a sample-barcoded 5' primer and a J-beta primer mix that a second PCR of about 7 to 12 cycles was run. From the 5' RACE reads, TCRdb called clonotypes with MiXCR, one entry per CDR3 protein. The sample carries fewer than 2,000,000 distinct CDR3 sequences, more than 35% recorded once. The V end was cut by 1 base, the J end by 8 bases, with 14 bases between. Germline V gene data show CDR1 as SGHAT and CDR2 as FQDESV (reference sequence). The CDR3 has 14 residues. V and J are TRBV11-1 and TRBJ1-2; D possibly corresponds to TRBD1 (5 bases). Sequencing was done on a sample of blood. This TCR derives from a human donor in good health. Here the CDR3 reads CASSLEVGRDGYTF. CDR3 nucleotides: TGTGCCAGCAGCTTAGAAGTCGGGAGGGACGGCTACACCTTC.